This entry lists 10 T cell receptor beta chains sequenced from one sample in a study of blood T cell repertoires in COVID-19. Measured with immunoSEQ multiplex PCR; TCRdb has only the in-frame clones, and not every one. In the table there are fewer than 250,000 clones, under 90% of which are singletons. Sequenced input: peripheral blood. These receptors originate from a human donor in a cohort sampled during active COVID-19.

V and J are TRBV15 and TRBJ1-4; D is possibly TRBD1 (6 bases). Trimming left V 0 bases short and J 7 bases short, with 15 bases between. Germline V gene sequence: CDR1 LNHNV, CDR2 YYDKDF (reference sequence). CDR3 length: 16 amino acids. The CDR3 DNA follows: TGTGCCACCAGCAGAGATCCTGGGACACGGGGTGAAAAACTGTTTTTT. Protein: CATSRDPGTRGEKLFF.

The chain recombines TRBV5-8 with TRBJ1-1, with 8 bases identical to TRBD1. V shed 0 bases and J 10 bases; nucleotides not matched to a gene: 11. The CDR3 runs to 15 residues. Germline V gene sequence: CDR1 SGHTS, CDR2 YDEGEE. CDR3 nucleotides: TGTGCCAGCAGCTTGGAAGGGGACAGGCAGGGGGTAGCTTTCTTT. Translating it yields CASSLEGDRQGVAFF.

V is TRBV18 and J is TRBJ1-2; 9 bases align to TRBD1. The CDR3 is 14 amino acids. J was trimmed by 8 bases and V by 3 bases; bases with no gene match: 7. The V gene's germline CDR1 is KGHSH and CDR2 LQKENI. CDR3 in DNA: TGTGCCAGCTCACCCGTGGACAGGGGTGGAGGCTACACCTTC. It specifies CASSPVDRGGGYTF.

V and J are TRBV12-3 or TRBV12-4 and TRBJ1-6; unclear D gene. The V end was cut by 8 bases, the J end by 5 bases, with 4 bases between. The CDR3 runs 11 residues. The CDR3 DNA sequence: TGTGCCAGCGGAGATAATTCACCCCTCCACTTT. This codes for CASGDNSPLHF.

This chain links TRBV7-9 with TRBJ2-1, with D possibly being TRBD2 (5 bases). With 5 bases removed from V and 0 bases from J, the gap between germline ends came to 17 bases. Germline CDR1 reads SEHNR; CDR2 reads FQNEAQ (reference sequence). There are 17 residues in the CDR3. The CDR3 loop is CASSDPLRGRSYNEQFF. The CDR3 nucleotides read TGTGCCAGCAGCGACCCTCTACGGGGTCGCTCCTACAATGAGCAGTTCTTC. The whole variable domain, remainder taken from reference TRBV7-9 and TRBJ2-1, is DTGVSQNPRHKITKRGQNVTFRCDPISEHNRLYWYRQTLGQGPEFLTYFQNEAQLEKSRLLSDRFSAERPKGSFSTLEIQRTEQGDSAMYLCASSDPLRGRSYNEQFFGPGTRLTVL.

J is TRBJ2-1 and V is TRBV2; weak D call: TRBD1 (7 bases). This CDR3 is 13 amino acids long. The V end lost 9 bases, the J end lost 7 bases, and 16 bases lay between the germline ends. The V gene's germline CDR1 is SNHLY and CDR2 FYNNEI. CDR3 coding DNA: TGTGCCAGAGGGGCAGGGGGGTGGAATGAGCAGTTCTTC. This encodes CARGAGGWNEQFF.

The chain links TRBV3-1 (or the pseudogene TRBV3-2) to TRBJ2-3; TRBD2 aligns across 8 bases. Germline trimming cut 1 base from V and 1 base from J; bases unmatched to any gene: 10. CDR3 length: 18 residues. Germline CDR1 reads LGHDT; CDR2 reads YNNKEL (reference sequence). DNA of the CDR3: TGTGCCAGCAGCCAAGCAAGGGGACCAGCGGGGGGCACAGATACGCAGTATTTT. It codes for CASSQARGPAGGTDTQYF.

The chain employs TRBV4-2 and TRBJ2-1, with 7 bases lining up with TRBD1. CDR3 size: 14 residues. Germline assignment: CDR1 LGHNA and CDR2 YNFKEQ. The trim removed 5 bases at V and 7 bases at J, leaving 8 bases unmatched. DNA of the CDR3: TGTGCCAGCAGCACGCAGGGGGTAGGAAATGAGCAGTTCTTC. Encoded protein: CASSTQGVGNEQFF.

This chain connects TRBV19 to TRBJ1-2, with TRBD1 matching over 8 bases. The trim removed 7 bases at V and 9 bases at J, leaving 16 bases unmatched. The germline V gene encodes CDR1 LNHDA and CDR2 SQIVND (reference sequence). There are 15 residues in the CDR3. The chain's CDR3 is CASIKDRAGERSYTF. The CDR3 nucleotides are TGTGCCAGTATAAAGGACAGGGCGGGTGAAAGGAGCTACACCTTC.

This clone was found once. The rearrangement joins TRBV19 to TRBJ2-2, with D perhaps matching TRBD2 (5 bases). In germline, CDR1 is LNHDA, CDR2 SQIVND (reference sequence). V was trimmed by 6 bases and J by 4 bases, leaving 12 bases between them. The CDR3 is made up of 14 amino acids. DNA of the CDR3: TGTGCCAGTAGGGGTAATGCGGGCACCGGGGAGCTGTTTTTT. As protein: CASRGNAGTGELFF.